The clone carrying this T cell receptor (beta chain) was detected a few times. Its target is not known. This CDR3 spans 14 amino acids. Germline values: CDR1 SQVTM, CDR2 ANQGSEA. The J segment lost 0 bases and the V segment lost 4 bases, leaving 6 bases of the junction unmatched. This entry is derived from a study of identical twins. Whole-study results and caveats: The conclusions drew on cross-sectional statistical analysis instead of tracking the same donors.

In every case, the donor was a healthy Caucasian. A universal primer site came from template switching; cDNA carried unique molecular identifiers. TCRdb reprocessed the 5' RACE reads with MiXCR, giving one entry per CDR3 protein. This table holds a few hundred thousand distinct CDR3 sequences, less than 9.5% found once. These data are also associated with another study on yellow fever vaccine responses in identical twins.

The chain couples TRBV29-1 to TRBJ2-7; TRBD2 aligns across 7 bases. The clonotype comes from a woman between 18 and 29 years old in good health. The sample was CD8+ T cells sorted from blood. The CDR3 sequence: CSVGRGDPSYEQYF. DNA for the CDR3: TGCAGCGTTGGTCGGGGGGACCCCTCCTACGAGCAGTACTTC.